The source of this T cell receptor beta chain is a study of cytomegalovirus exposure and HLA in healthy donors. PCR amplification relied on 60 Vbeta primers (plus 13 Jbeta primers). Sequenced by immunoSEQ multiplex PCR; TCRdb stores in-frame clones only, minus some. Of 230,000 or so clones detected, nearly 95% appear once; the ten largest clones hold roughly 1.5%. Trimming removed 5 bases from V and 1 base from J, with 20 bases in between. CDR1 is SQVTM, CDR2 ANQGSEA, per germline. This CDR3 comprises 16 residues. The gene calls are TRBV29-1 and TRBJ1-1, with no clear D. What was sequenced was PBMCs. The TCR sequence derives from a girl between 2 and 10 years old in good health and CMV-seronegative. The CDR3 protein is CSVFVISILPNTEAFF. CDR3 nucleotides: TGCAGCGTTTTCGTGATCTCCATCCTACCGAACACTGAAGCTTTCTTT. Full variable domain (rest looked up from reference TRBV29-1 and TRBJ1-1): SAVISQKPSRDICQRGTSLTIQCQVDSQVTMMFWYRQQPGQSLTLIATANQGSEATYESGFVIDKFPISRPNLTFSTLTVSNMSPEDSSIYLCSVFVISILPNTEAFFGQGTRLTVV.